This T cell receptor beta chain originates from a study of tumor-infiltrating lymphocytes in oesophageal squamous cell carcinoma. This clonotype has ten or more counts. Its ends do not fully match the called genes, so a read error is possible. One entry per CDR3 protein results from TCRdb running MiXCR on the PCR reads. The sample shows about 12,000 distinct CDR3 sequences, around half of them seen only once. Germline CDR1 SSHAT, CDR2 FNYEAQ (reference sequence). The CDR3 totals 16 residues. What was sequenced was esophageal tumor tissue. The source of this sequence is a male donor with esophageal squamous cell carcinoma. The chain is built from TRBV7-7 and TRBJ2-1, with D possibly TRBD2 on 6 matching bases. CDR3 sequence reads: CASSLESGEPYNEQFF. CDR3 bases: TGTGCTAGCAGCTTAGAATCGGGGGAGCCCTACAATGAGCAGTTCTTC.